This TCR beta chain stems from a study of cytomegalovirus exposure and HLA in healthy donors. Primers included in the PCR were 60 Vbeta and 13 Jbeta primers. Repertoires were generated with immunoSEQ multiplex PCR, while TCRdb's copy carries only in-frame clones and drops some. The repertoire holds about 170,000 clones, with 79% as singletons. Germline V gives CDR1 SGHDN, CDR2 FVKESK. V lost 4 bases and J 2 bases, leaving 12 bases between the germline ends. CDR3 size: 16 residues. The TCR was taken from a woman between 50 and 59 years old in good health and CMV-seronegative. The sequenced material came from PBMCs. J is TRBJ1-6 and V is TRBV14; D unresolved. The CDR3 DNA sequence: TGTGCCAGCAGCCCACTCCGGAGGGCCTATAATTCACCCCTCCACTTT. It codes for CASSPLRRAYNSPLHF. The whole variable domain, remainder taken from reference TRBV14 and TRBJ1-6, is EAGVTQFPSHSVIEKGQTVTLRCDPISGHDNLYWYRRVMGKEIKFLLHFVKESKQDESGMPNNRFLAERTGGTYSTLKVQPAELEDSGVYFCASSPLRRAYNSPLHFGNGTRLTVT.